The next 26 T cell receptor beta chains were all read from a single sample in a study of immune cell composition in non-small cell lung cancer. Normal lung was taken at the farthest possible site, at least 3 cm from tumour. Sequencing used immunoSEQ multiplex PCR; TCRdb keeps in-frame clones, though not all of them. The data show about 2,100 clones, with about 75% seen just once and around an eighth held by the top ten. The sequenced material came from non-adjacent lung tissue. Receptors originate from a human donor with non-small cell lung cancer.

The V call is TRBV9, the J call TRBJ2-1; D perhaps matches TRBD2 (5 bases). This CDR3 is built from 17 residues. Germline CDR1 and CDR2: SGDLS and YYNGEE. V lost 3 bases and J 4 bases, leaving 20 bases between the germline ends. The CDR3 region has the DNA TGTGCCAGCAGCGCGCACATCAGCGGATTTCATTACAATGAGCAGTTCTTC. It specifies CASSAHISGFHYNEQFF.

The chain employs TRBV5-1 and TRBJ2-7, with TRBD2 as a possible D gene (5 bases). CDR1 and CDR2 (germline): SGHRS, YFSETQ. The V and J ends lost 2 bases and 5 bases respectively, with 14 bases between them. This CDR3 contains 14 residues. CDR3 in DNA: TGCGCCAGCAGCTTTAAGGGTAGCGTCGACGAGCAGTACTTC. This translates into CASSFKGSVDEQYF.

The chain is built from TRBV6-1 and TRBJ2-7; D is perhaps TRBD1 (6 bases). The germline V gene encodes CDR1 MNHNS and CDR2 SASEGT. This CDR3 is 15 amino acids long. V lost 1 base and J lost 5, with 15 bases in between. CDR3 amino acids: CASSEVQGTSNEQYF. The CDR3, as DNA: TGTGCCAGCAGTGAAGTCCAGGGGACGAGTAACGAGCAGTACTTC.

The chain is built from TRBV18 and TRBJ2-7; 9 bases align to TRBD2. The V gene's germline CDR1 is KGHSH and CDR2 LQKENI. After removal of 6 bases from V and 0 bases from J, the junction contained 3 bases not matched to a gene. There are 14 residues in the CDR3. The CDR3 here is CASSPSGVSYEQYF. DNA for the CDR3: TGTGCCAGCTCCCCTAGCGGGGTCTCCTACGAGCAGTACTTC.

The rearrangement joins TRBV29-1 to TRBJ1-2; D is ambiguous. The CDR3 runs 18 residues. Per the germline V gene, CDR1 is SQVTM and CDR2 is ANQGSEA. V was clipped by 3 bases and J by 0 bases, with 23 bases between them. The CDR3 DNA reads as TGCAGCGTTGATTCCCCTATGCCCGACACCCGAGCTAACTATGGCTACACCTTC. This sequence encodes CSVDSPMPDTRANYGYTF.

This chain uses TRBV9 with TRBJ2-2, with 12 bases identical to TRBD1. Germline trimming cut 3 bases from V and 6 bases from J; bases unmatched to any gene: 9. CDR1 and CDR2 (germline): SGDLS, YYNGEE. This CDR3 region has 17 residues. The CDR3 loop reads CASSGRPGTGGSGELFF. CDR3 bases: TGTGCCAGCAGCGGTCGACCCGGGACAGGGGGCTCCGGGGAGCTGTTTTTT.

The chain has TRBV6-5 and TRBJ2-1; the match to TRBD1 covers 8 bases. After removal of 5 bases from V and 6 bases from J, the junction contained 9 bases not matched to a gene. CDR3 length: 15 residues. Germline values: CDR1 MNHEY, CDR2 SVGAGI. DNA for the CDR3: TGTGCCAGCAGTGCCCCGGGACAGGTTCGCAATGAGCAGTTCTTC. It codes for CASSAPGQVRNEQFF.

The chain recombines TRBV27 with TRBJ2-5, with TRBD1 matching over 7 bases. The CDR3 length is 14 residues. The trim removed 3 bases at V and 4 bases at J, leaving 5 bases unmatched. CDR1 is MNHEY, CDR2 SMNVEV, per germline (reference sequence). This CDR3 reads CASSFIGGGETQYF. The CDR3 nucleotides are TGTGCCAGCAGTTTTATAGGGGGCGGAGAGACCCAGTACTTC.

This chain joins TRBV6-1 and TRBJ1-2; maybe TRBD1 (6 bases). Germline V gene sequence: CDR1 MNHNS, CDR2 SASEGT. Trimming cost V 1 base and J 4 bases, with 13 bases left between them. The CDR3 runs to 15 residues. In DNA, the CDR3 is TGTGCCAGCAGTGAAGTGGGGGCCAGGGGCTATGGCTACACCTTC. This encodes CASSEVGARGYGYTF.

The chain couples TRBV19 to TRBJ1-2, with a tentative D call TRBD1 (5 bases). Germline CDR1 and CDR2: LNHDA and SQIVND (reference sequence). The CDR3 has 11 residues. V was trimmed by 5 bases and J by 8 bases, leaving 9 bases between them. CDR3 residues: CASSGAGGYTF. The DNA of the CDR3 is TGTGCCAGTAGTGGGGCGGGAGGCTACACCTTC. Complete variable domain (other parts from reference TRBV19 and TRBJ1-2): DGGITQSPKYLFRKEGQNVTLSCEQNLNHDAMYWYRQDPGQGLRLIYYSQIVNDFQKGDIAEGYSVSREKKESFPLTVTSAQKNPTAFYLCASSGAGGYTFGSGTRLTVV.

The chain carries TRBV15 and TRBJ2-5, with TRBD2 matching over 16 bases. J was trimmed by 5 bases and V by 3 bases; bases with no gene match: 3. The CDR3 runs 16 residues. Per germline, CDR1 LNHNV and CDR2 YYDKDF (reference sequence). DNA for the CDR3: TGTGCCACCAGCAGGGGACTAGCGGGAGGGAGCGAGACCCAGTACTTC. Amino acid sequence: CATSRGLAGGSETQYF. Drawing the rest from reference TRBV15 and TRBJ2-5, the complete variable domain is DAMVIQNPRYQVTQFGKPVTLSCSQTLNHNVMYWYQQKSSQAPKLLFHYYDKDFNNEADTPDNFQSRRPNTSFCFLDIRSPGLGDTAMYLCATSRGLAGGSETQYFGPGTRLLVL.

V usage is TRBV7-2 and J usage is TRBJ2-1; no definite D call. This CDR3 region has 13 residues. CDR1 and CDR2 from the germline V gene are SGHTA and FQGNSA. Between the trimmed V and J ends, which lost 5 bases and 0 bases, there was a span of 5 bases. The CDR3 protein is CASSLNSYNEQFF. CDR3 coding DNA: TGTGCCAGCAGCCTAAACTCCTACAATGAGCAGTTCTTC.

The chain links TRBV7-6 to TRBJ2-6; maybe TRBD2 (5 bases). With 5 bases removed from V and 0 bases from J, the gap between germline ends came to 14 bases. Germline V gene data show CDR1 as SGHVS and CDR2 as FNYEAQ. The CDR3 is 17 amino acids. CDR3 loop: CASSRMRESSGANVLTF. The CDR3 DNA reads as TGTGCCAGCAGCAGGATGAGGGAGAGCTCTGGGGCCAACGTCCTGACTTTC.

V and J are TRBV7-3 and TRBJ2-2, with no clear D. This CDR3 is built from 12 residues. V lost 8 bases to trimming and J lost 4 bases, with 8 bases between them. Germline V gene sequence: CDR1 SGHTA, CDR2 FQGTGA. CDR3 nucleotide sequence: TGTGCCAGCCGACTTGGCACCGGGGAGCTGTTTTTT. It yields the protein CASRLGTGELFF.

This clone was seen a single time. This chain joins TRBV18 and TRBJ1-5; the D is unclear. CDR3 length equals 13 residues. V was clipped by 3 bases and J by 9 bases, with 12 bases between them. The germline gives CDR1 KGHSH, CDR2 LQKENI. This CDR3 is CASSPLSPGPQHF. The CDR3 DNA reads as TGTGCCAGCTCACCTCTCTCCCCGGGGCCCCAGCATTTT.

The genes are TRBV18 and TRBJ2-2, with 9 nucleotides matching TRBD2. After removal of 1 base from V and 5 bases from J, the junction contained 11 bases not matched to a gene. The CDR3 consists of 18 residues. From germline, CDR1 is KGHSH and CDR2 LQKENI. The CDR3 DNA is TGTGCCAGCTCACCACAGGGTGCGACTAGCGGAGTAACCGGGGAGCTGTTTTTT. Protein sequence: CASSPQGATSGVTGELFF. The full variable domain, completed using reference TRBV18 and TRBJ2-2, is NAGVMQNPRHLVRRRGQEARLRCSPMKGHSHVYWYRQLPEEGLKFMVYLQKENIIDESGMPKERFSAEFPKEGPSILRIQQVVRGDSAAYFCASSPQGATSGVTGELFFGEGSRLTVL.

The table lists this clone with a count of one. The J gene is TRBJ1-1, the V gene TRBV7-2; D is possibly TRBD1 (6 bases). The CDR3 sequence is 16 residues long. The germline gives CDR1 SGHTA, CDR2 FQGNSA. Trimming took off 4 bases at V and 4 bases at J, with 19 bases between the two ends. In DNA, the CDR3 is TGTGCCAGCAGCTCCACCTTACAGGGCCTGGCCACTGAAGCTTTCTTT. It specifies CASSSTLQGLATEAFF.

J is TRBJ1-5 and V is TRBV6-1; D not resolved. The CDR3 loop spans 16 amino acids. Germline CDR1 is MNHNS and CDR2 is SASEGT. V shed 2 bases and J shed 9 bases, with 20 bases lying between them. CDR3 nucleotide sequence: TGTGCCAGCAGTGAAAGAGACGGCTCGCCGGGAGGGCCCCAGCATTTT. Its protein is CASSERDGSPGGPQHF.

This clone was detected only once. The chain carries TRBV14 and TRBJ2-5; D not certain. The DNA end is more similar to TRBJ2-7, so the J call may be wrong. Germline CDR1 SGHDN, CDR2 FVKESK. This CDR3 is built from 15 residues. The CDR3 spells CASSQDDYRVYEQYF. The CDR3 DNA reads as TGTGCCAGCAGCCAAGACGATTACCGGGTCTACGAGCAGTACTTC.

This clone has just one count. The DNA of the CDR3 is TGTGCCACCAGCAGAGATCCCGGGACTTTAAATGAGCAGTTCTTC. Translation: CATSRDPGTLNEQFF. V usage is TRBV15 and J usage is TRBJ2-1; possibly TRBD2 for D (6 bases). Trimming removed 0 bases at V and 7 bases at J, with 13 bases between. The CDR3 extends over 15 amino acids. From germline, CDR1 is LNHNV and CDR2 YYDKDF (reference sequence).

The rearrangement joins TRBV5-1 to TRBJ2-6; the match to TRBD1 covers 7 bases. The ends lost 5 bases at V and 4 bases at J; junction bases unmatched: 12. CDR1 is SGHRS, CDR2 YFSETQ, per germline. The CDR3 spans 17 residues. CDR3 protein: CASRASTGPTGANVLTF. The CDR3 DNA is TGCGCCAGCAGGGCATCGACAGGGCCGACAGGGGCCAACGTCCTGACTTTC.

This clone was counted between two and nine times. This chain joins TRBV6-8 and TRBJ1-5; no definite D call. V shed 5 bases and J shed 3 bases, with 11 bases lying between them. This CDR3 region has 14 residues. CDR1 is MNHGY and CDR2 is SAAAGT in the germline V gene. The CDR3 is CASSGPLSNQPQHF. The CDR3 region has the DNA TGTGCCAGCAGTGGGCCCCTATCCAATCAGCCCCAGCATTTT.

DNA of the CDR3: TGTGCCAGCAGGGTACAGGGGTCCAGTGAAAAACTGTTTTTT. Its translation is CASRVQGSSEKLFF. The V and J genes are TRBV2 and TRBJ1-4; 7 nucleotides match TRBD1. Germline values: CDR1 SNHLY, CDR2 FYNNEI. Losses at the gene ends were 6 bases for V and 7 bases for J; bases not matched to a gene: 8. The CDR3 runs 14 residues.

The chain couples TRBV11-3 to TRBJ2-3; 10 positions match TRBD2. In germline, CDR1 is SGHNT, CDR2 YENEEA. V was clipped by 5 bases and J by 3 bases; unmatched bases: 5. The CDR3 has 15 residues. As DNA, the CDR3 is TGTGCCAGCAGCACCGGGACTAGCGAGACAGATACGCAGTATTTT. It encodes CASSTGTSETDTQYF. The whole variable domain, filled in from reference TRBV11-3 and TRBJ2-3, reads EAGVVQSPRYKIIEKKQPVAFWCNPISGHNTLYWYLQNLGQGPELLIRYENEEAVDDSQLPKDRFSAERLKGVDSTLKIQPAELGDSAVYLCASSTGTSETDTQYFGPGTRLTVL.

The chain couples TRBV19 to TRBJ1-5; possibly TRBD1 for D (5 bases). Germline V gene data show CDR1 as LNHDA and CDR2 as SQIVND (reference sequence). The CDR3 spans 14 residues. Trimming removed 6 bases from V and 8 bases from J, with 17 bases in between. Here the CDR3 DNA reads TGTGCCAGTAGGATCGGGGGAAGCGACGAGCCCCAGCATTTT. The encoded protein is CASRIGGSDEPQHF.

This chain uses TRBV20-1 with TRBJ2-7; no firm D call. V lost 3 bases, J lost 7 bases, and 7 bases lay in between. The germline V gene has CDR1 DFQATT and CDR2 SNEGSKA (reference sequence). This CDR3 spans 10 amino acids. The CDR3 bases are TGCAGTGCTAGCTACGGGGAGCAGTACTTC. This encodes CSASYGEQYF.